This T cell receptor beta chain was observed in a study of T cell repertoires in breast cancer (dated by TCRdb to 2016 to 2017). For the study in its entirety: Tumors, lymph nodes and peripheral blood lymphocytes from breast cancer patients were profiled in the study, along with peripheral blood from healthy control donors. Most of the roughly 21 patient tumors analyzed for shared TCRs were ER+/PR+. The controls were nine healthy donors whose age range was similar to that of the patients. On average, sequencing produced roughly 540,000 sequences per sample, which came to roughly 10 reads per input cell. Given the low mutational burden of breast cancer and the rarity of common mutations in breast cancer, it was reasoned that TCRs shared between breast cancer patients would target shared antigens. Tumors and tumor-involved lymph nodes were minced and digested with Liberase and DNase, then filtered through 70-um and 40-um filters. Tumor-free lymph nodes were processed without enzymatic digestion, and Ficoll was used to separate blood samples.

The germline V end is reduced by 10 bases and the J end by 3 bases; junction bases left unmatched: 11. Reading the germline V gene gives CDR1 MNHEY and CDR2 SVGEGT. Spanning cysteine to phenylalanine, the CDR3 consists of 14 amino acids. Only CDR3 DNA is held: 42 bases, read in frame from base 1. Concerning this clonotype itself: It has no known antigen specificity. Per-nucleotide qualities are absent, and no much larger clonotype sits a single base away.

Libraries were made using emulsion pairing. A second nested PCR with blocking oligos suppressed unpaired genes, then a third nested PCR added Illumina adaptors and barcodes. Each emulsion RT-PCR master mix contained about 4,500-270,000 T cells, with C-region, Stepout and V-region primers. The Micellula Emulsion and Purification Kit was used to generate emulsions, and Qiagen OneStep RT-PCR reagents were used for RT-PCR. The pooled libraries were sequenced on an Illumina MiSeq using paired-end 2 x 250 reads. The source study handled its data this way. Read pairs were joined in Galaxy and clipped at the engineered overlap into separate alpha and beta files, and reads that were not clipped were discarded. To assign alpha-beta pairs, the researchers used CompleteTCR, a MiTCR-based pipeline that relies on an R script to link chains sharing read cluster identifiers. TCR sequences that were observed only once, representing about 1-3%, were removed as potential sequencing errors. In-frame beta chains were kept once TCRdb had trimmed the public reads at Q25 with fastp and called clones with MiXCR. Here each entry gathers all rows of one CDR3 protein and keeps the most common genes and DNA. TCRdb's processing, not the authors' own work, is the source of the V and J calls. This sample gives around 43,000 distinct CDR3 sequences in total; around 45% of them show up just once. The ten top clones hold roughly 60% of the sample.

The investigation overall reported the following: Shared TCRs were encoded by various nucleotide sequences, which suggests selection and expansion based on antigen. Genuine antitumor clones may have been missed because singleton TCRs were discarded and only part of each tumor was sampled. TRBV7 predominated among shared TCRs, which may reflect tumor recognition or a mispriming bias from eight TRBV7 primers. Around 18 TCR pairs were shared across seven or more patient tumors and rarely found in control blood, suggesting possible tumor specificity. Emulsion RT-PCR was considered qualitative rather than quantitative, since transcript abundance and primer differences skewed clone recovery. About fourfold more TCRs were shared with matched tumor repertoires by tumor-involved sentinel lymph nodes than by tumor-free nodes (around 8.2% versus 1.8%).

To analyze paired alpha-beta TCRs of CD8+ T cells, the study used an expanded emulsion RT-PCR method with primers covering all TCR V genes. CD8+ T cells were isolated with a CD8 positive selection kit and incubated overnight in roughly 11 IU/mL IL-2 before emulsion RT-PCR. Sequencing used CD8+ T cells. This TCR came from a pool of human donors with breast cancer or a healthy control (not recorded which). The rearrangement combines TRBV6-2 or TRBV6-3 with TRBJ2-7; 8 of the junction bases match TRBD2. The DNA is as follows: TGTGCCACCACACAGCGGGAGAGAGTCTACGAGCAGTACTTC. Its amino acids are CATTQRERVYEQYF.